Shown below are 5 T cell receptor beta chains from a single sample sequenced in a study of CD8+ T cells in alopecia areata. cDNA serving as the sequencing template came from extracted, reverse transcribed RNA. Sequencing used immunoSEQ multiplex PCR; TCRdb keeps in-frame clones, though not all of them. The table records some 200,000 clones, roughly 60% of them present only once. The treatment: oral pan-JAK inhibitor, 5-10 mg twice daily. The material was CD4+ T cells sorted from blood, obtained at week 24, from a patient treated with tofacitinib. These receptors all come from a human donor with alopecia areata.

J is TRBJ2-6 and V is TRBV7-2; no clear D gene. The CDR3 is 16 residues long. Germline values: CDR1 SGHTA, CDR2 FQGNSA. The germline V and J ends were trimmed by 1 base and 0 bases, with 7 bases remaining between them. The CDR3 loop is CASSLVTFSGANVLTF. The CDR3 region has the DNA TGTGCCAGCAGCTTAGTGACTTTCTCTGGGGCCAACGTCCTGACTTTC.

The chain is built from TRBV5-6 and TRBJ1-6; the D gene is possibly TRBD1 (5 bases). This CDR3 has 15 residues. Trimming stripped 4 bases from V and 8 bases from J, with 16 bases between. CDR1 SGHDT and CDR2 YYEEEE come from the germline V gene. This chain's CDR3 is CASSPVAGYDSPLHF. In DNA form, the CDR3 reads TGTGCCAGCAGCCCGGTGGCAGGGTACGATTCACCCCTCCACTTT.

The sample holds one count of this clone. The V call is TRBV7-3, the J call TRBJ2-2; possible D gene TRBD1, 5 bases. V gave up 5 bases and J gave up 0 bases, with 10 bases separating them. This CDR3 is built from 15 residues. CDR1 and CDR2 from the germline V gene are SGHTA and FQGTGA. CDR3 coding DNA: TGTGCCAGCAGCCAAGGGGTCGCGAACACCGGGGAGCTGTTTTTT. Amino acids: CASSQGVANTGELFF.

A note on this clone: The sample holds other DNA sequences that translate to the same CDR3. The V call is TRBV10-3, the J call TRBJ2-5, with D perhaps matching TRBD2 (6 bases). Germline values: CDR1 ENHRY, CDR2 SYGVKD. The V and J ends lost 0 bases and 1 base respectively, with 6 bases between them. The CDR3 is 14 amino acids. The CDR3 region has the DNA TGTGCCATCAGTGAGTCTAGCGGCCAAGAGACCCAGTACTTC. It translates to CAISESSGQETQYF.

The chain uses TRBV4-2 and TRBJ1-2, with D hard to call. Germline CDR1 reads LGHNA; CDR2 reads YNFKEQ. The CDR3 consists of 12 residues. Trimming took off 4 bases at V and 4 bases at J, with 7 bases between the two ends. The CDR3 loop reads CASSPEGYGYTF. The CDR3 region has the DNA TGTGCCAGCAGCCCAGAGGGCTATGGCTACACCTTC.